These 10 T cell receptor beta chains share one sample of origin, sequenced in a study of molecular identifiers for immune sequencing clone quantification. TCRdb processed the PCR reads anew with MiXCR; each CDR3 protein has one entry. Here the sample spans some 650,000 distinct CDR3 sequences, nearly 20% being singletons. Sequencing was done on a sample of naive CD8+ T cells from blood, with Jurkat cell RNA spiked in. The subset is: FACS-sorted CD8+CD4-CCR7+CD45RA+ naive T cells. These receptors all stem from a human donor in good health. Some libraries in this study had Jurkat cell RNA spiked in.

This clonotype was detected many times. This sequence joins TRBV6-2 or TRBV6-3 and TRBJ2-3, with D possibly matching TRBD2 (5 bases). In germline, CDR1 is MNHEY, CDR2 SVGEGT. The CDR3 runs 16 residues. Trimming pared 1 base from V and 2 bases from J, leaving 13 bases between. CDR3 protein: CASSYFVGVNTDTQYF. The CDR3 nucleotides read TGTGCCAGCAGTTACTTCGTGGGAGTAAACACAGATACGCAGTATTTT.

This clonotype showed up many times. The rearrangement links TRBV29-1 to TRBJ2-1, with 7 bases lining up with TRBD2. The V gene end was trimmed by 4 bases and the J gene end by 4 bases; junction bases not matched to a gene: 1. The germline V gene encodes CDR1 SQVTM and CDR2 ANQGSEA. The CDR3 sequence is 12 residues long. CDR3 residues: CSVAGGYNEQFF. Written as DNA, the CDR3 is TGCAGCGTTGCCGGGGGGTACAATGAGCAGTTCTTC.

This clonotype showed up just a few times. V and J are TRBV11-2 and TRBJ2-3; TRBD2 agrees at 14 bases. J lost 3 bases, V lost 6 bases, and 8 bases had no gene match. The CDR3 runs 17 residues. Germline CDR1 SGHAT, CDR2 FQNNGV. Written as DNA, the CDR3 is TGTGCCAGCAGTCCACCCGGGACTAGCGGGGGTACAGATACGCAGTATTTT. It specifies CASSPPGTSGGTDTQYF.

The genes are TRBV19 and TRBJ2-1; 10 bases fit TRBD1. The CDR3 runs 14 residues. Germline V lookup: CDR1 LNHDA, CDR2 SQIVND (reference sequence). Unmatched junction bases numbered 2, after V lost 3 bases and J lost 6 bases. Written as DNA, the CDR3 is TGTGCCAGTAGTATCGGACAGGGGGGCAATGAGCAGTTCTTC. Translation gives CASSIGQGGNEQFF.

The chain recombines TRBV20-1 with TRBJ2-7, with 8 bases that match TRBD1. The V segment lost 5 bases and the J segment 0 bases; nucleotides outside the gene matches: 0. Germline V gene sequence: CDR1 DFQATT, CDR2 SNEGSKA (reference sequence). The CDR3 sequence is 12 residues long. The CDR3 loop reads CSADRGSYEQYF. The CDR3 nucleotides are TGCAGTGCTGACAGGGGCTCCTACGAGCAGTACTTC.

The rearrangement joins TRBV14 to TRBJ2-7; the match to TRBD2 covers 8 bases. This CDR3 is built from 16 residues. V shed 1 base and J 6 bases; nucleotides not matched to a gene: 11. Germline CDR1 is SGHDN and CDR2 is FVKESK. CDR3 residues: CASSQGSGLVGGEQYF. The CDR3 nucleotides are TGTGCCAGCAGCCAAGGATCGGGACTAGTCGGCGGCGAGCAGTACTTC. The variable domain in full, with the rest retrieved from reference TRBV14 and TRBJ2-7, is EAGVTQFPSHSVIEKGQTVTLRCDPISGHDNLYWYRRVMGKEIKFLLHFVKESKQDESGMPNNRFLAERTGGTYSTLKVQPAELEDSGVYFCASSQGSGLVGGEQYFGPGTRLTVT.

The table lists this clonotype with a few counts. One end of the junction is discordant with germline, which a read error may explain. The V call is TRBV29-1, the J call TRBJ1-1; tentative D call: TRBD1 (5 bases). This CDR3 is built from 12 residues. The germline V gene encodes CDR1 SQVTM and CDR2 ANQGSEA. The CDR3 loop is CSIEDNRGEAFF. CDR3 nucleotide sequence: TGCAGCATTGAGGACAATAGAGGGGAAGCTTTTTTT.

For this clonotype: An end of the junction differs from the germline gene, which may be a read error. J is TRBJ2-2 and V is TRBV2; either TRBD1 or TRBD2 may supply D (6 bases each). Per the germline V gene, CDR1 is SNHLY and CDR2 is FYNNEI. CDR3 length: 16 amino acids. The DNA of the CDR3 is TGTGCCAGCAGCTTGGGGGGCAGCTCGAGGACCGGGGAGCTGTCTTTT. Translating it yields CASSLGGSSRTGELSF.

This clonotype was seen repeatedly, ten times or more. The V and J genes are TRBV15 and TRBJ2-3, with D uncertain. The CDR3 totals 13 residues. Germline-derived CDR1 and CDR2 are LNHNV and YYDKDF (reference sequence). Trimming cost V 0 bases and J 4 bases, with 5 bases left between them. CDR3 DNA sequence: TGTGCCACCAGCAGAGATCAGTCAGATACGCAGTATTTT. Amino acids: CATSRDQSDTQYF.

The chain joins TRBV7-9 to TRBJ1-1; D gene uncertain. V lost 4 bases, J lost 0 bases, and 21 bases lay in between. The CDR3 is made up of 18 amino acids. CDR1 and CDR2 from the germline V gene are SEHNR and FQNEAQ (reference sequence). In nucleotides, the CDR3 is TGTGCCAGCAGCTCGACCCGACCCCGCGATACAATGAACACTGAAGCTTTCTTT. Amino acids: CASSSTRPRDTMNTEAFF. The full variable domain, its missing parts supplied by reference TRBV7-9 and TRBJ1-1, is DTGVSQNPRHKITKRGQNVTFRCDPISEHNRLYWYRQTLGQGPEFLTYFQNEAQLEKSRLLSDRFSAERPKGSFSTLEIQRTEQGDSAMYLCASSSTRPRDTMNTEAFFGQGTRLTVV.